A selection of T cell receptor beta chains follows, all from one sample in a study of CD4+ T cells in melanoma. Assay: immunoSEQ multiplex PCR; the TCRdb copy retains only in-frame clones and omits some. The sample shows 10,000 to 13,000 clones, 66% of them seen only once. Sequencing was done on a sample of cells from a culture (not recorded whether cultured in vitro). Receptors were obtained from a human donor with melanoma. The CDR3 runs from the conserved cysteine through the conserved F or W. Each record gives: V gene, J gene, CDR3 protein.

v_gene: TRBV20-1
j_gene: TRBJ2-3
CDR3aa: CSATRDTQYF

v_gene: TRBV6-5
j_gene: TRBJ1-1
CDR3aa: CASSEVRGTEAFF

v_gene: TRBV4-2
j_gene: TRBJ1-3
CDR3aa: CASSREPFSGNTIYF

v_gene: TRBV5-1
j_gene: TRBJ2-6
CDR3aa: CASSFGAAGANVLTF

v_gene: TRBV13
j_gene: TRBJ1-2
CDR3aa: CASSRLYGAGSNYGYTF

v_gene: TRBV11-2
j_gene: TRBJ1-1
CDR3aa: CASSSRNTEAFF

v_gene: TRBV5-1
j_gene: TRBJ2-3
CDR3aa: CASSISSPGTDTQYF

v_gene: TRBV30
j_gene: TRBJ2-2
CDR3aa: CAWSEGGGITGELFF

v_gene: TRBV5-6
j_gene: TRBJ2-1
CDR3aa: CASSITGLDYNEQFF

v_gene: TRBV5-1
j_gene: TRBJ1-1
CDR3aa: CASSSPEQGLNTEAFF

v_gene: TRBV4-1
j_gene: TRBJ1-2
CDR3aa: CASSQGGRSLYGYTF

v_gene: TRBV5-4
j_gene: TRBJ2-5
CDR3aa: CASSQEGQSVETQYF

v_gene: TRBV29-1
j_gene: TRBJ2-6
CDR3aa: CSVAFGTGRSGANVLTF

v_gene: TRBV27
j_gene: TRBJ1-6
CDR3aa: CASSLDRGYSPLHF

v_gene: TRBV19
j_gene: TRBJ2-1
CDR3aa: CASRGSYNEQFF

v_gene: TRBV5-1
j_gene: TRBJ2-1
CDR3aa: CASSRGSSGGYNEQFF

v_gene: TRBV19
j_gene: TRBJ1-4
CDR3aa: CASSIVGGAQATNEKLFF

v_gene: TRBV30
j_gene: TRBJ1-4
CDR3aa: CAWSPVDEKLFF

v_gene: TRBV5-1
j_gene: TRBJ1-4
CDR3aa: CASSLRLNEKLFF

v_gene: TRBV5-1
j_gene: TRBJ2-2
CDR3aa: CASSLPGNTGELFF

v_gene: TRBV30
j_gene: TRBJ2-1
CDR3aa: CAWSVSGSYNEQFF

v_gene: TRBV30
j_gene: TRBJ1-1
CDR3aa: CAWTHYTEAFF

v_gene: TRBV19
j_gene: TRBJ2-5
CDR3aa: CASSMEARFETQYF

v_gene: TRBV5-1
j_gene: TRBJ1-1
CDR3aa: CASSLVQGARFHTEAFF

v_gene: TRBV7-9
j_gene: TRBJ1-4
CDR3aa: CASSLHPEKLFF

v_gene: TRBV30
j_gene: TRBJ1-1
CDR3aa: CAWRGGVWSTEAFF

v_gene: TRBV15
j_gene: TRBJ2-5
CDR3aa: CATSREIRVQETQYF

v_gene: TRBV10-2
j_gene: TRBJ1-2
CDR3aa: CASSEFENPGQGPGRVRGYTF

v_gene: TRBV2
j_gene: TRBJ1-1
CDR3aa: CASSVQLRAPEAFF

v_gene: TRBV5-1
j_gene: TRBJ2-7
CDR3aa: CASREQSYEQYF

v_gene: TRBV6-6
j_gene: TRBJ1-1
CDR3aa: CASSPSNTEAFF

v_gene: TRBV30
j_gene: TRBJ1-5
CDR3aa: CAWSSTGGTIQPQHF

v_gene: TRBV7-9
j_gene: TRBJ1-6
CDR3aa: CASSLTGSNSPLHF

v_gene: TRBV19
j_gene: TRBJ1-2
CDR3aa: CASRLRGEVSYGYTF

v_gene: TRBV5-1
j_gene: TRBJ2-3
CDR3aa: CASSEEQGLSDTQYF

v_gene: TRBV14
j_gene: TRBJ2-3
CDR3aa: CASSQGRDTQYF

v_gene: TRBV27
j_gene: TRBJ2-3
CDR3aa: CATAGVPSTDTQYF

v_gene: TRBV7-9
j_gene: TRBJ2-1
CDR3aa: CASRPLRYNEQFF

v_gene: TRBV2
j_gene: TRBJ2-5
CDR3aa: CASSEGGGDFETQYF

v_gene: TRBV19
j_gene: TRBJ1-6
CDR3aa: CASSIGETQNSPLHF

v_gene: TRBV18
j_gene: TRBJ2-3
CDR3aa: CASRPGQGRADTQYF

v_gene: TRBV7-9
j_gene: TRBJ1-2
CDR3aa: CASSSGHYGYTF

v_gene: TRBV7-9
j_gene: TRBJ2-7
CDR3aa: CASSLGSVGQYF

v_gene: TRBV6-1
j_gene: TRBJ1-2
CDR3aa: CASSEGQGWYGYTF

v_gene: TRBV5-1
j_gene: TRBJ1-2
CDR3aa: CASTQGDNQRYTF

v_gene: TRBV14
j_gene: TRBJ1-6
CDR3aa: CASSQYLSPLHF

v_gene: TRBV7-9
j_gene: TRBJ2-5
CDR3aa: CASSLERGKETQYF

v_gene: TRBV7-3
j_gene: TRBJ2-1
CDR3aa: CASSFWSGHEQFF

v_gene: TRBV9
j_gene: TRBJ1-3
CDR3aa: CASSVEGWSGNTIYF

v_gene: TRBV19
j_gene: TRBJ2-7
CDR3aa: CASSIGPGQTHEQYF

v_gene: TRBV19
j_gene: TRBJ2-1
CDR3aa: CASSNGAGGGEQFF

v_gene: TRBV29-1
j_gene: TRBJ1-2
CDR3aa: CSVRTGITNYGYTF

v_gene: TRBV9
j_gene: TRBJ2-7
CDR3aa: CASSVAGGTGEQYF